The rows below give T cell receptor beta chains drawn from one sample of a study of OX40 agonist ivuxolimab in advanced cancers. The data were produced by immunoSEQ multiplex PCR, yet TCRdb's version contains in-frame clones alone and is incomplete. The sample contains tens of thousands of clones, about 88% of which appear only once. The sequenced sample was CD4+ or CD8+ T cells sorted from blood, obtained in a trial of the OX40 agonist ivuxolimab. These receptors all stem from an adult with an advanced solid tumor such as melanoma, head and neck, liver or kidney cancer. Each CDR3 is given with its conserved first and last residue. The order of the fields is V gene, D gene, clone size, J gene, CDR3 DNA, CDR3 protein. A D gene is named only where the DNA matches it firmly. The listing skips clone size in some rows; elsewhere it reads once, few, many or a size class.

v_gene: TRBV7-2
d_gene: NA
abundance: NA
j_gene: TRBJ2-6
CDR3nt: TGTGCCAGCAGCTTACAAGGGCTGTCCGGGGCCAACGTCCTGACTTTC
CDR3aa: CASSLQGLSGANVLTF

v_gene: TRBV10-3
d_gene: TRBD1
abundance: NA
j_gene: TRBJ2-7
CDR3nt: TGTGCCATCGGGACCGGGACAGGGCAATCCCAACCCTACGAGCAGTACTTC
CDR3aa: CAIGTGTGQSQPYEQYF

v_gene: TRBV30
d_gene: TRBD1
abundance: NA
j_gene: TRBJ1-6
CDR3nt: TGTGCCTGGACCCGGGACAGCAATAATTCACCCCTCCACTTT
CDR3aa: CAWTRDSNNSPLHF

v_gene: TRBV5-1
d_gene: TRBD1
abundance: NA
j_gene: TRBJ2-5
CDR3nt: TGCGCCAGCAGCGGTCAGGGGGAAGAGACCCAGTACTTC
CDR3aa: CASSGQGEETQYF

v_gene: TRBV7-9
d_gene: NA
abundance: NA
j_gene: TRBJ1-1
CDR3nt: TGTGCCAGCAGCTTAGGGGTGGGGAACACTGAAGCTTTCTTT
CDR3aa: CASSLGVGNTEAFF

v_gene: TRBV6-1
d_gene: NA
abundance: NA
j_gene: TRBJ1-2
CDR3nt: TGTGCCAGCAGTGAAGCCCAGGGAAGCGGAGGCTACACCTTC
CDR3aa: CASSEAQGSGGYTF

v_gene: TRBV19
d_gene: NA
abundance: NA
j_gene: TRBJ2-1
CDR3nt: TGTGCCAGTAGTGGGGGTTCCGGGCTATATGCCGTCTTC
CDR3aa: CASSGGSGLYAVF

v_gene: TRBV5-1
d_gene: NA
abundance: once
j_gene: TRBJ2-7
CDR3nt: TGCGCCAGCAGCAGCAACTACGAGCAGTACTTC
CDR3aa: CASSSNYEQYF

v_gene: TRBV30
d_gene: NA
abundance: few
j_gene: TRBJ2-2
CDR3nt: TGTGCCTGGAGTGTGGGAACTTACACCGGGGAGCTGTTTTTT
CDR3aa: CAWSVGTYTGELFF

v_gene: TRBV18
d_gene: NA
abundance: NA
j_gene: TRBJ1-6
CDR3nt: TGTGCCAGCTCACCAGAGCAGGGTAATTCACCCCTCCACTTT
CDR3aa: CASSPEQGNSPLHF

v_gene: TRBV2
d_gene: NA
abundance: NA
j_gene: TRBJ2-5
CDR3nt: TGTGCCAGCAGTGGAGAGGGACGCCACTACTTC
CDR3aa: CASSGEGRHYF

v_gene: TRBV6-5
d_gene: TRBD1
abundance: NA
j_gene: TRBJ1-5
CDR3nt: TGTGCCAGCAGTCGACACAGGGGCCAGCCCCAGCATTTT
CDR3aa: CASSRHRGQPQHF

v_gene: TRBV7-9
d_gene: NA
abundance: NA
j_gene: TRBJ2-7
CDR3nt: TGTGCCAGCAGCCCCGGCGTTCGTCAGGCTCACTCCTACGAGCAGTGCTTC
CDR3aa: CASSPGVRQAHSYEQCF

v_gene: TRBV6-1
d_gene: TRBD2
abundance: NA
j_gene: TRBJ2-3
CDR3nt: TGTGCCAGCAGTGAAAGGGCCAGCGGGAGTGGTACGCAGTATTTT
CDR3aa: CASSERASGSGTQYF

v_gene: TRBV30
d_gene: TRBD2
abundance: NA
j_gene: TRBJ2-1
CDR3nt: TGTGCCTGGAGTAGCGGGGGTCCCAATGAGCAGTTCTTC
CDR3aa: CAWSSGGPNEQFF

v_gene: TRBV18
d_gene: NA
abundance: NA
j_gene: TRBJ2-1
CDR3nt: TGTGCCAGCTCACCACCTATCAGATACAATGAGCAGTTCTTC
CDR3aa: CASSPPIRYNEQFF

v_gene: TRBV25-1
d_gene: TRBD1
abundance: NA
j_gene: TRBJ1-2
CDR3nt: TGTGCCAGCATATCAGACAGGGACGGGTTTAATGGCTACACCTTC
CDR3aa: CASISDRDGFNGYTF

v_gene: TRBV13
d_gene: TRBD2
abundance: NA
j_gene: TRBJ2-1
CDR3nt: TGTGCCAGCAGCTACCCGGCGACTAGCGGGGCGAAGCAGTTCTTC
CDR3aa: CASSYPATSGAKQFF

v_gene: TRBV29-1
d_gene: NA
abundance: NA
j_gene: TRBJ2-2
CDR3nt: TGCAGCGTTCGCCACCGGAACACCGGGGAGCTGTTTTTT
CDR3aa: CSVRHRNTGELFF

v_gene: TRBV9
d_gene: NA
abundance: NA
j_gene: TRBJ2-7
CDR3nt: TGTGCCAGCAGCGTAGGGCTAGAGAAATACGAGCAGTACTTC
CDR3aa: CASSVGLEKYEQYF

v_gene: TRBV5-4
d_gene: NA
abundance: few
j_gene: TRBJ1-1
CDR3nt: TGTGCCAGCAGCTTGGCTTTGGGGGGCGAAGCTTTCTTT
CDR3aa: CASSLALGGEAFF

v_gene: TRBV11-2
d_gene: NA
abundance: once
j_gene: TRBJ1-1
CDR3nt: TGTGCCAGCAGGTTGGAAGGGGGACCCCGTAACACTGAAGCTTTCTTT
CDR3aa: CASRLEGGPRNTEAFF

v_gene: TRBV7-6
d_gene: NA
abundance: once
j_gene: TRBJ2-2
CDR3nt: TGTGCCAGCAGCCGGCGACGGGACACCAACACCGGGGAGCTGTTTTTT
CDR3aa: CASSRRRDTNTGELFF

v_gene: TRBV9
d_gene: NA
abundance: NA
j_gene: TRBJ1-1
CDR3nt: TGTGCCAGCAGCGTTAGCAGGGAAGTAAGAACTGAAGCTTTCTTT
CDR3aa: CASSVSREVRTEAFF

v_gene: TRBV7-9
d_gene: NA
abundance: NA
j_gene: TRBJ2-6
CDR3nt: TGTGCACAGCTTGGAAAGAGGGTAGGGGGCTCTGGGGCCAACGTCCTGACTTTC
CDR3aa: CAQLGKRVGGSGANVLTF

v_gene: TRBV27
d_gene: NA
abundance: NA
j_gene: TRBJ2-5
CDR3nt: TGTGCCAGCAGTGCCGGTCACCGGCCCCCCGAGACCCAGTACTTC
CDR3aa: CASSAGHRPPETQYF

v_gene: TRBV5-6
d_gene: TRBD1
abundance: NA
j_gene: TRBJ1-2
CDR3nt: TGTGCCAGCAGCTTTACAGGGGGGCATAGCTACACCTTC
CDR3aa: CASSFTGGHSYTF

v_gene: TRBV27
d_gene: NA
abundance: NA
j_gene: TRBJ2-3
CDR3nt: TGTGCCAGCAGTTTATATGCGGGTAGCACAGATACGCAGTATTTT
CDR3aa: CASSLYAGSTDTQYF

v_gene: TRBV18
d_gene: NA
abundance: NA
j_gene: TRBJ2-3
CDR3nt: TGTGCCAGCTCAGGCACAATAAGCACAGATACGCAGTATTTT
CDR3aa: CASSGTISTDTQYF

v_gene: TRBV7-8
d_gene: NA
abundance: NA
j_gene: TRBJ2-7
CDR3nt: TGTGCCAGCAGCTTAGCCGGATCCGAGCAGTACTTC
CDR3aa: CASSLAGSEQYF

v_gene: TRBV11-2
d_gene: NA
abundance: once
j_gene: TRBJ2-7
CDR3nt: TGTGCCAGCAGCTTATCGGGTGGGGTCCTGTACGAGCAGTACTTC
CDR3aa: CASSLSGGVLYEQYF

v_gene: TRBV14
d_gene: NA
abundance: once
j_gene: TRBJ2-7
CDR3nt: TGTGCCAGCAGCCAAAGCTACGAGCAGTACTTC
CDR3aa: CASSQSYEQYF

v_gene: TRBV7-8
d_gene: NA
abundance: NA
j_gene: TRBJ1-5
CDR3nt: TGTGCCAGCAGCTCCCATGGGGGGCCGAGTCAGCCCCAGCATTTT
CDR3aa: CASSSHGGPSQPQHF

v_gene: TRBV7-9
d_gene: NA
abundance: once
j_gene: TRBJ2-5
CDR3nt: TGTGCCAGCAGCTTAGCTGTGGAGACCCAGTACTTC
CDR3aa: CASSLAVETQYF

v_gene: TRBV30
d_gene: TRBD1
abundance: once
j_gene: TRBJ2-7
CDR3nt: TGTGCCTGGAGGGGAGGGACAGGGTACGAGCAGTACTTC
CDR3aa: CAWRGGTGYEQYF

v_gene: TRBV30
d_gene: NA
abundance: few
j_gene: TRBJ1-1
CDR3nt: TGTGCCCTGGAATTGATGGGGACTACTGAAGCTTTCTTT
CDR3aa: CALELMGTTEAFF

v_gene: TRBV6-5
d_gene: TRBD1
abundance: NA
j_gene: TRBJ2-7
CDR3nt: TGTGCCAGCATAAAAGCTACAGGGGCCTACGAGCAGTACTTC
CDR3aa: CASIKATGAYEQYF

v_gene: TRBV2
d_gene: NA
abundance: NA
j_gene: TRBJ1-5
CDR3nt: TGTGCCAGCAGTAGGACTGCCAATCAGCCCCAGCATTTT
CDR3aa: CASSRTANQPQHF

v_gene: TRBV19
d_gene: NA
abundance: NA
j_gene: TRBJ1-2
CDR3nt: TGTGCCAGTAGTATCTCTAAGGGGATCTATGGCTACACCTTC
CDR3aa: CASSISKGIYGYTF

v_gene: TRBV19
d_gene: NA
abundance: NA
j_gene: TRBJ1-6
CDR3nt: TGTGCCAGTAGCAACACAGGATATAATTCACCCCTCCACTTT
CDR3aa: CASSNTGYNSPLHF

v_gene: TRBV11-1
d_gene: NA
abundance: NA
j_gene: TRBJ1-5
CDR3nt: TGTGCCAGCAGCTTAGGATGGGGTGGCAATCAGCCCCAGCATTTT
CDR3aa: CASSLGWGGNQPQHF

v_gene: TRBV7-2
d_gene: TRBD2
abundance: NA
j_gene: TRBJ2-7
CDR3nt: TGTGCCAGCAGCCCCGGACTAGATCAGGGGCAGTACTTC
CDR3aa: CASSPGLDQGQYF

v_gene: TRBV7-9
d_gene: TRBD1
abundance: NA
j_gene: TRBJ1-2
CDR3nt: TGTGCCAGCAGCATCTGGACAGGGAGGGATGGCTACACCTTC
CDR3aa: CASSIWTGRDGYTF

v_gene: TRBV7-2
d_gene: NA
abundance: NA
j_gene: TRBJ1-3
CDR3nt: TGTGCCAGCAGCTCACAGGGTCGCACCATATATTTT
CDR3aa: CASSSQGRTIYF

v_gene: TRBV30
d_gene: NA
abundance: NA
j_gene: TRBJ2-7
CDR3nt: TGTGCCTGGAGTGTTTCCAGGGATTTTTACGAGCAGTACTTC
CDR3aa: CAWSVSRDFYEQYF

v_gene: TRBV7-8
d_gene: NA
abundance: NA
j_gene: TRBJ1-5
CDR3nt: TGTGCCAGCAGCAGCCTTGGACAGAGCAATCAGCCCCAGCATTTT
CDR3aa: CASSSLGQSNQPQHF

v_gene: TRBV9
d_gene: NA
abundance: NA
j_gene: TRBJ1-2
CDR3nt: TGTGCCAGCAGCGTAGGAAGCGCTAACTATGGCTACACCTTC
CDR3aa: CASSVGSANYGYTF

v_gene: TRBV13
d_gene: TRBD2
abundance: NA
j_gene: TRBJ2-3
CDR3nt: TGTGCCAGCAGCTTCCGACTAGCGGGGGCCCAAGGAGATACGCAGTATTTT
CDR3aa: CASSFRLAGAQGDTQYF

v_gene: TRBV5-6
d_gene: NA
abundance: NA
j_gene: TRBJ1-6
CDR3nt: TGTGCCAGCAGCTTGGCCGTGTCTAATTCACCCCTCCACTTT
CDR3aa: CASSLAVSNSPLHF

v_gene: TRBV4-3
d_gene: NA
abundance: NA
j_gene: TRBJ2-7
CDR3nt: TGCGCCAGCAGCCAAGTCGCGAATCTCGCGGGCCCTAACTACGAGCAGTACTTC
CDR3aa: CASSQVANLAGPNYEQYF

v_gene: TRBV19
d_gene: NA
abundance: NA
j_gene: TRBJ2-5
CDR3nt: TGTGCCACCTCGGGCTTTGAGGCAGAGACCCAGTACTTC
CDR3aa: CATSGFEAETQYF

v_gene: TRBV27
d_gene: NA
abundance: NA
j_gene: TRBJ1-5
CDR3nt: TGTGCCAGCAGTTTGACAACCGTAGCTCATAGCAATCAGCCCCAGCATTTT
CDR3aa: CASSLTTVAHSNQPQHF

v_gene: TRBV5-6
d_gene: NA
abundance: NA
j_gene: TRBJ2-3
CDR3nt: TGTGCCAGCAGCTTGCTCCGGGACAGTCTGGGGGGAGATACGCAGTATTTT
CDR3aa: CASSLLRDSLGGDTQYF

v_gene: TRBV11-3
d_gene: TRBD2
abundance: NA
j_gene: TRBJ2-7
CDR3nt: TGTGCCAGCAGCTTAGGAGGCACCGGGGCGGGAGAGGGCGAGCAGTACTTC
CDR3aa: CASSLGGTGAGEGEQYF

v_gene: TRBV4-2
d_gene: TRBD2
abundance: NA
j_gene: TRBJ2-1
CDR3nt: TGTGCCAGCAGCCAGGGCGGGGGGGATACTAATGAGCAGTTCTTC
CDR3aa: CASSQGGGDTNEQFF

v_gene: TRBV4-1
d_gene: TRBD1
abundance: once
j_gene: TRBJ1-5
CDR3nt: TGCGCCAGCAGCCAGGACCCGATTCAGGGACAGGATAATCAGCCCCAGCATTTT
CDR3aa: CASSQDPIQGQDNQPQHF

v_gene: TRBV10-3
d_gene: TRBD1
abundance: NA
j_gene: TRBJ1-2
CDR3nt: TGTGCCATCAGCGGGACAGGGGATTATGGCTACACCTTC
CDR3aa: CAISGTGDYGYTF

v_gene: TRBV7-3
d_gene: NA
abundance: NA
j_gene: TRBJ2-5
CDR3nt: TGTGCCAGCAGCTTTTCTGGTAGGACAGCAGGAGAGACCCAGTACTTC
CDR3aa: CASSFSGRTAGETQYF

v_gene: TRBV6-6
d_gene: TRBD1
abundance: NA
j_gene: TRBJ1-1
CDR3nt: TGTGCCAGCTTGACACAGGGGCGTGAAGCTTTCTTT
CDR3aa: CASLTQGREAFF

v_gene: TRBV27
d_gene: NA
abundance: once
j_gene: TRBJ1-6
CDR3nt: TGTGCCAGCAGTTTAACACAGGGTGGGAATTCACCCCTCCACTTT
CDR3aa: CASSLTQGGNSPLHF